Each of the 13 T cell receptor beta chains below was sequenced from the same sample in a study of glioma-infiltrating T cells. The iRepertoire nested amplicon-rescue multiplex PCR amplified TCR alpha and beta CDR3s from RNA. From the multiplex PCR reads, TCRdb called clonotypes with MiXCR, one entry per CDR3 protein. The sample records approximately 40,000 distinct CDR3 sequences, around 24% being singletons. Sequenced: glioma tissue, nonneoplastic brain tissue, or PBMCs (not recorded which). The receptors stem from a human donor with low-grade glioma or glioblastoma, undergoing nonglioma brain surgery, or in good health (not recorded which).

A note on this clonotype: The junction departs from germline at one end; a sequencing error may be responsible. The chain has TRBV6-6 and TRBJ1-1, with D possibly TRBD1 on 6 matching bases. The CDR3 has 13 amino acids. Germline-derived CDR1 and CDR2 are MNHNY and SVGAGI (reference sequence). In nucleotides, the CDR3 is TGCGCCAGCAGTTACAGGGCTAACACTGAAGCTTTCTTT. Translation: CASSYRANTEAFF.

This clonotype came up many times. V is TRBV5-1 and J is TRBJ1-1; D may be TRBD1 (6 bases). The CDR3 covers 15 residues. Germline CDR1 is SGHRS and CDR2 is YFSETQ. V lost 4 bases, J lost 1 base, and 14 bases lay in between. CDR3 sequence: CASSRETGTNTEAFF. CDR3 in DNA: TGCGCCAGCAGCCGAGAAACAGGGACGAACACTGAAGCTTTCTTT.

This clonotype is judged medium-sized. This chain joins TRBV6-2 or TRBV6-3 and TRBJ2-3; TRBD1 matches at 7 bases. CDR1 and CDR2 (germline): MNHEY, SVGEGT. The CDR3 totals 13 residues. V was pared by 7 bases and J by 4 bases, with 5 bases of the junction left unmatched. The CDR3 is CASMWQGADTQYF. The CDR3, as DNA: TGTGCCAGCATGTGGCAGGGGGCAGATACGCAGTATTTT.

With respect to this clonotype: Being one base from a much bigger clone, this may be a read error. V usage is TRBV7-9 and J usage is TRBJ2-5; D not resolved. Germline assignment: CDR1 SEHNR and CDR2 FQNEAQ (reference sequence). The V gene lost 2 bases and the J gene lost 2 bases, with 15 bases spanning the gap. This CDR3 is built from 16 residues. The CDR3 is CASSLPLLGDQETQYF. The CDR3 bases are TGTGCCAGCAGCTTACCTCTGCTTGGGGATCAAGAGACCCAGTACTTC.

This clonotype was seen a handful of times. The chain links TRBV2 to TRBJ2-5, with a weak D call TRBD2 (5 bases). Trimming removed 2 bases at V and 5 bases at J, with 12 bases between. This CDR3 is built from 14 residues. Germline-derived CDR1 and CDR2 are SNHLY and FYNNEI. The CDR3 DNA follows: TGTGCCAGCAGTGAAATGAGGGTTGAGGAGACCCAGTACTTC. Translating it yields CASSEMRVEETQYF.

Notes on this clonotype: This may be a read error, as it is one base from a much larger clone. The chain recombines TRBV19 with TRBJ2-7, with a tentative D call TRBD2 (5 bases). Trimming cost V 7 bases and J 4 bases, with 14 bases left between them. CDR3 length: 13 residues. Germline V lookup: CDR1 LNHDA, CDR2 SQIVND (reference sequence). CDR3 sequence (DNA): TGTGCCAGTAATATGACCGGGAAGTACGAGCAGTACTTC. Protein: CASNMTGKYEQYF.

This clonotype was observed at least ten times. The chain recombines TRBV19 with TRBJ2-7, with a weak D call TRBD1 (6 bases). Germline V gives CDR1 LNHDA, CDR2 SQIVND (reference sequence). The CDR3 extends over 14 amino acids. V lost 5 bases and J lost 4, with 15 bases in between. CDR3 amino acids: CASSRQVGIYEQYF. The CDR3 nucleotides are TGTGCCAGTAGTCGACAGGTTGGGATTTACGAGCAGTACTTC.

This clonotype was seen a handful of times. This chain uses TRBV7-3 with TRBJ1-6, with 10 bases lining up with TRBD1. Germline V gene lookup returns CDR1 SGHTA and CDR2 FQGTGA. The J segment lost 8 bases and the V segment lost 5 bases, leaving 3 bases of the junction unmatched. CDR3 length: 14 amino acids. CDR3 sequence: CASSPGQGDSPLHF. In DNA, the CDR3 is TGTGCCAGCAGCCCCGGACAGGGGGATTCACCCCTCCACTTT.

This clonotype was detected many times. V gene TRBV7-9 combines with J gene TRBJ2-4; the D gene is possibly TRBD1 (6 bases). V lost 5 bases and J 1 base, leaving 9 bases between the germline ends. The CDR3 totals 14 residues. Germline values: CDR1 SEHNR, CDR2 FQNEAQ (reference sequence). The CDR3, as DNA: TGTGCCAGCAGCCTACAGGGCGCCAAAAACATTCAGTACTTC. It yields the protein CASSLQGAKNIQYF. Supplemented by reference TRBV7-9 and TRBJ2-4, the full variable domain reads DTGVSQNPRHKITKRGQNVTFRCDPISEHNRLYWYRQTLGQGPEFLTYFQNEAQLEKSRLLSDRFSAERPKGSFSTLEIQRTEQGDSAMYLCASSLQGAKNIQYFGAGTRLSVL.

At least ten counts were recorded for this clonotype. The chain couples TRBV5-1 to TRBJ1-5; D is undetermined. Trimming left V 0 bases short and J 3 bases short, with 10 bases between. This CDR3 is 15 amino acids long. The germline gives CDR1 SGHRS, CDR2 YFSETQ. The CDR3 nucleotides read TGCGCCAGCAGCTTGGGAGACCTCCCCAATCAGCCCCAGCATTTT. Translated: CASSLGDLPNQPQHF.

The CDR3 DNA is TGCAGCTTCAGGACGGGAGCCTACGAGCAGTTCTTC. Amino acid sequence: CSFRTGAYEQFF. V usage is TRBV29-1 and J usage is TRBJ2-1; possibly TRBD2 for D (6 bases). The CDR3 spans 12 residues. Germline V gene data show CDR1 as SQVTM and CDR2 as ANQGSEA. V was shortened by 8 bases and J by 10 bases, with 18 bases between the two germline ends.

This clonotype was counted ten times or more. The CDR3 reads CASSFQSGGKAFF. In DNA form, the CDR3 reads TGTGCCAGCAGTTTTCAATCAGGGGGGAAAGCTTTCTTT. The chain links TRBV28 to TRBJ1-1, with TRBD1 matching over 7 bases. From germline, CDR1 is MDHEN and CDR2 SYDVKM. This CDR3 is built from 13 residues. Unmatched junction bases numbered 7, after V lost 3 bases and J lost 9 bases.

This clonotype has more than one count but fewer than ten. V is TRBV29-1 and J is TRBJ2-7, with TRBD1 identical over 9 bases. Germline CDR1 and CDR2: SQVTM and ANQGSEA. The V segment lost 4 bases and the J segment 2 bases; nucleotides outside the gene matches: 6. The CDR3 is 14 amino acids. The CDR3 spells CSVVRDRVTYEQYF. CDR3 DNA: TGCAGCGTTGTCAGGGACAGGGTGACCTACGAGCAGTACTTC.